This TCR beta chain was identified in a study of a mutant IDH1 vaccine in newly diagnosed glioma. Study context: Patients were pretreated with radiotherapy, temozolomide, or both, mostly both.

Time point specified: baseline, week 1 (first vaccination visit). Treatment noted: pre-vaccination baseline after standard-of-care therapy. TCRdb's copy holds only in-frame clones and misses some; the assay was immunoSEQ multiplex PCR. The table shows around 63,000 clones, with 75% to 95% occurring only once. The sequencing used PBMCs, collected from a glioma patient treated with radiotherapy, temozolomide or both. The source is a man aged 50-59 years with glioma.

Written as DNA, the CDR3 is TGCAGCGCAATCACAGGGGGTCATCAGCCCCAGCATTTT. Translated, it gives CSAITGGHQPQHF. V is TRBV29-1 and J is TRBJ1-5; 8 bases align to TRBD1. The V and J ends lost 7 bases and 5 bases, in that order; junction bases with no gene match: 7. Per germline, CDR1 SQVTM and CDR2 ANQGSEA. CDR3 length: 13 amino acids. Combining the CDR3 with reference TRBV29-1 and TRBJ1-5 gives the whole variable domain SAVISQKPSRDICQRGTSLTIQCQVDSQVTMMFWYRQQPGQSLTLIATANQGSEATYESGFVIDKFPISRPNLTFSTLTVSNMSPEDSSIYLCSAITGGHQPQHFGDGTRLSIL.